This T cell receptor beta chain appears in the sequencing data of a study of cytomegalovirus exposure and HLA in healthy donors. General study findings and limits: In vitro work confirmed that a few CMV-associated chains recognize CMV antigens. Follow-up analysis found HLA locus-dependent TCR association rates, highest for DRB1 and lowest for HLA-C.

Concerning this clone itself: Its cognate antigen is unknown.

60 Vbeta and 13 Jbeta primers were used in PCR. The assay was immunoSEQ multiplex PCR, and TCRdb's table has in-frame clones only and misses some. The table has over 200,000 clones, about 89% seen once. Sequenced material: PBMCs. The sequence was obtained from a woman aged 18 to 35 in good health and CMV-seronegative.

CDR3 loop: CASSLVDLQETQYF. The DNA of the CDR3 is TGTGCCAGCAGCTTAGTGGACTTACAAGAGACCCAGTACTTC. The V call is TRBV7-9, the J call TRBJ2-5, with a tentative D call TRBD2 (5 bases). The CDR3 runs to 14 residues. Trimming cost V 1 base and J 2 bases, with 8 bases left between them. The germline CDR1 and CDR2 sequences are SEHNR and FQNEAQ (reference sequence).